One and the same sample provided the 11 T cell receptor beta chains below, sequenced in a study of blood T cell repertoires in COVID-19. TCRdb keeps only in-frame clones here, not all; method: immunoSEQ multiplex PCR. This table holds some 70,000 clones, about 84% found once. Sequencing was carried out using peripheral blood. All receptors come from a woman aged 55-69 years with acute or convalescent COVID-19.

This chain uses TRBV7-3 with TRBJ1-5, with TRBD1 matching over 7 bases. The CDR3 is made up of 11 amino acids. Germline CDR1 SGHTA, CDR2 FQGTGA. V lost 10 bases and J lost 6; bases outside the gene matches: 3. The CDR3 sequence is CATQGGQPQHF. Here the CDR3 DNA reads TGTGCCACCCAGGGGGGTCAGCCCCAGCATTTT. Together with reference TRBV7-3 and TRBJ1-5, the CDR3 gives the full variable domain: GAGVSQTPSNKVTEKGKYVELRCDPISGHTALYWYRQSLGQGPEFLIYFQGTGAADDSGLPNDRFFAVRPEGSVSTLKIQRTERGDSAVYLCATQGGQPQHFGDGTRLSIL.

The chain has TRBV5-4 and TRBJ2-7, with TRBD2 identical over 9 bases. The ends lost 4 bases at V and 3 bases at J; junction bases unmatched: 5. Germline CDR1 is SGHNT and CDR2 is YYREEE (reference sequence). The CDR3 is 14 amino acids. Written as DNA, the CDR3 is TGTGCCAGCAGCCTCTTAGCGGGGGACTACGAGCAGTACTTC. Its translation is CASSLLAGDYEQYF.

The chain recombines TRBV3-1 (or the pseudogene TRBV3-2) with TRBJ1-3; no definite D call. V was clipped by 3 bases and J by 5 bases, with 14 bases between them. Per the germline V gene, CDR1 is LGHDT and CDR2 is YNNKEL (reference sequence). The CDR3 has 15 amino acids. CDR3 region: CASSHTIEDRNTIYF. CDR3 sequence (DNA): TGTGCCAGCAGCCACACTATTGAGGATCGAAACACCATATATTTT.

The rearrangement links TRBV6-1 to TRBJ2-1, with a tentative D call TRBD1 (6 bases). The germline CDR1 and CDR2 sequences are MNHNS and SASEGT. The V gene lost 1 base and the J gene lost 4 bases, with 11 bases spanning the gap. The length of the CDR3 is 15 residues. This CDR3 is CASSEVGTSYNEQFF. The CDR3 nucleotides read TGTGCCAGCAGTGAAGTCGGGACAAGTTACAATGAGCAGTTCTTC.

The chain uses TRBV12-3 or TRBV12-4 and TRBJ1-3, with D perhaps TRBD1 (5 bases). CDR3 length equals 13 residues. The V end lost 5 bases, the J end lost 4 bases, and 9 bases lay between the germline ends. CDR3 protein: CASSRTWGNTIYF. The CDR3 DNA reads TGTGCCAGCAGTCGGACATGGGGAAACACCATATATTTT.

The rearrangement links TRBV5-1 to TRBJ1-1; D remains unclear. The CDR3 spans 13 residues. V gave up 3 bases and J gave up 2 bases, with 8 bases separating them. Germline assignment: CDR1 SGHRS and CDR2 YFSETQ. CDR3 in DNA: TGCGCCAGCAGCTATACATACAACACTGAAGCTTTCTTT. This encodes CASSYTYNTEAFF.

CDR3 protein: CASSRDSVSYEQYF. CDR3 sequence (DNA): TGTGCCAGCTCACGGGACAGCGTCTCCTACGAGCAGTACTTC. The chain joins TRBV18 to TRBJ2-7, with 7 bases aligning to TRBD1. Per the germline V gene, CDR1 is KGHSH and CDR2 is LQKENI. The CDR3 covers 14 residues. V gave up 4 bases and J gave up 0 bases; unmatched junction bases: 3.

The genes are TRBV5-1 and TRBJ2-3; D possibly corresponds to TRBD2 (6 bases). V gave up 5 bases and J gave up 1 base, with 14 bases separating them. This CDR3 spans 15 amino acids. Germline V CDR1 and CDR2: SGHRS, YFSETQ. The CDR3 nucleotides read TGCGCCAGCAGAATGACACCGGGGGGCACAGATACGCAGTATTTT. Amino acids: CASRMTPGGTDTQYF.

The chain employs TRBV5-1 and TRBJ1-6; D possibly corresponds to TRBD1 (5 bases). This CDR3 comprises 15 residues. From germline, CDR1 is SGHRS and CDR2 YFSETQ. The V and J ends lost 4 bases and 9 bases respectively, with 17 bases between them. CDR3 amino acids: CASSAMTAPGSPLHF. Written as DNA, the CDR3 is TGCGCCAGCAGCGCAATGACAGCGCCGGGTTCACCCCTCCACTTT.

The chain recombines TRBV7-9 with TRBJ1-5; D is possibly TRBD1 (6 bases). Per germline, CDR1 SEHNR and CDR2 FQNEAQ (reference sequence). CDR3 length: 16 residues. Trimming shortened V by 1 base and J by 3 bases, and 13 bases separated the two germline ends. The CDR3 DNA follows: TGTGCCAGCAGCTTAGGGTCCGACAGGAACAATCAGCCCCAGCATTTT. This translates into CASSLGSDRNNQPQHF.

The chain carries TRBV5-5 and TRBJ2-3; D is undetermined. CDR1 is SGHKS, CDR2 YYEKEE, per germline (reference sequence). Trimming stripped 2 bases from V and 3 bases from J, with 4 bases between. The CDR3 runs to 12 residues. The CDR3 region has the DNA TGTGCCAGCAGCTTACAGACAGATACGCAGTATTTT. Its translation is CASSLQTDTQYF.